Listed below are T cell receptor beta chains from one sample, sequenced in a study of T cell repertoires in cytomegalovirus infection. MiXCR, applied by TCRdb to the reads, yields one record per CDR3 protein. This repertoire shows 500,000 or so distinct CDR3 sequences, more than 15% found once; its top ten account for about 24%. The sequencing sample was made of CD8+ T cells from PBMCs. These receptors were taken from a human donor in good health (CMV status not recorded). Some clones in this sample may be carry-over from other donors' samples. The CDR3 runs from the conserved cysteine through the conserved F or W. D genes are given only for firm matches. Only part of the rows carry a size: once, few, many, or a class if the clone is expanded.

cdr3_nt: TGTGCCAGCAGTTTAGAGGGCCGAGATCAGCCCCAGCATTTT
cdr3_aa: CASSLEGRDQPQHF
j_call: TRBJ1-5
d_call: NA
v_call: TRBV27
clone_size: NA
cdr3_length: 14

cdr3_nt: TGTGCCAGCAGCCCCAGGACAGGCAATGAGCAGTTCTTC
cdr3_aa: CASSPRTGNEQFF
j_call: TRBJ2-1
d_call: TRBD1
v_call: TRBV7-8
clone_size: many
cdr3_length: 13

cdr3_nt: TGCGCCAGCAGCTTGTCGCGGGCGAGGGGGGAGCTGTTTTTT
cdr3_aa: CASSLSRARGELFF
j_call: TRBJ2-2
d_call: NA
v_call: TRBV5-1
clone_size: NA
cdr3_length: 14

cdr3_nt: TGTGCCAGCAGTTCCGGTACTACCTTGTGGGGCACCTACAATGAGCAGTTCTTC
cdr3_aa: CASSSGTTLWGTYNEQFF
j_call: TRBJ2-1
d_call: NA
v_call: TRBV12-3/TRBV12-4
clone_size: NA
cdr3_length: 18

cdr3_nt: TGTGCCAGCACCGGCACTATCGACACTGAAGCTTTCTTT
cdr3_aa: CASTGTIDTEAFF
j_call: TRBJ1-1
d_call: NA
v_call: TRBV12-3/TRBV12-4
clone_size: many
cdr3_length: 13

cdr3_nt: TGTGCCAGTGCGGGGCAGAACTACAATGAGCAGTTCTTC
cdr3_aa: CASAGQNYNEQFF
j_call: TRBJ2-1
d_call: NA
v_call: TRBV6-2/TRBV6-3
clone_size: many
cdr3_length: 13

cdr3_nt: TGTGCCAGCATCCCGAGGGGCCCTCCCGGGGAGCTGTTTTTT
cdr3_aa: CASIPRGPPGELFF
j_call: TRBJ2-2
d_call: NA
v_call: TRBV12-3/TRBV12-4
clone_size: few
cdr3_length: 14

cdr3_nt: TGTGCCAGCAGCTTAGGGGGACAACGAGGGCAGCCCCAGCATTTT
cdr3_aa: CASSLGGQRGQPQHF
j_call: TRBJ1-5
d_call: NA
v_call: TRBV11-2
clone_size: once
cdr3_length: 15

cdr3_nt: TGTGCCAGCAGCGACAGGGGACCCGACTACGAGCAGTACTTC
cdr3_aa: CASSDRGPDYEQYF
j_call: TRBJ2-7
d_call: TRBD1
v_call: TRBV7-9
clone_size: NA
cdr3_length: 14

cdr3_nt: TGTGCCAGCAGCTTCCTAGCACCGGTTGAAAATGAGCAGTTCTTC
cdr3_aa: CASSFLAPVENEQFF
j_call: TRBJ2-1
d_call: NA
v_call: TRBV11-2
clone_size: many
cdr3_length: 15

cdr3_nt: TGTGCCAGCACCTCGGACAGGGGGCGAAGTACTGAAGCTTTCTTT
cdr3_aa: CASTSDRGRSTEAFF
j_call: TRBJ1-1
d_call: TRBD1
v_call: TRBV6-5
clone_size: NA
cdr3_length: 15

cdr3_nt: TGTGCCACCAGTGAGTTGAATACAGGGGGAGTCAACAATGAGCAGTTCTTC
cdr3_aa: CATSELNTGGVNNEQFF
j_call: TRBJ2-1
d_call: TRBD1
v_call: TRBV24-1
clone_size: NA
cdr3_length: 17

cdr3_nt: TGTGCCAGCAGCCGCCGGGACGGACCCCCCGGGGCCAACGTCCTGACTTTC
cdr3_aa: CASSRRDGPPGANVLTF
j_call: TRBJ2-6
d_call: NA
v_call: TRBV7-9
clone_size: NA
cdr3_length: 17

cdr3_nt: TGTGCCAGCACCAAACTGCGGGCGGGAGGGCCCACAGATACGCAGTATTTT
cdr3_aa: CASTKLRAGGPTDTQYF
j_call: TRBJ2-3
d_call: TRBD2
v_call: TRBV28
clone_size: many
cdr3_length: 17

cdr3_nt: TGCGCCAGCAGCCAAGGTTTAACTCGCATTTCTTCAGATACGCAGTATTTT
cdr3_aa: CASSQGLTRISSDTQYF
j_call: TRBJ2-3
d_call: NA
v_call: TRBV4-1
clone_size: few
cdr3_length: 17

cdr3_nt: TGCGCCAGCAGCCAAGATGTTGGTAGCGGGGGGGCCAGGGAGACCCAGTACTTC
cdr3_aa: CASSQDVGSGGARETQYF
j_call: TRBJ2-5
d_call: TRBD2
v_call: TRBV4-1
clone_size: many
cdr3_length: 18

cdr3_nt: TGTGCCAGCAGCTTAACGACAGGGGTATCCTACAATGAGCAGTTCTTC
cdr3_aa: CASSLTTGVSYNEQFF
j_call: TRBJ2-1
d_call: TRBD1
v_call: TRBV7-2
clone_size: many
cdr3_length: 16

cdr3_nt: TGCAGTGCTAGGGACAGGGAGGAGGAGACCCAGTACTTC
cdr3_aa: CSARDREEETQYF
j_call: TRBJ2-5
d_call: TRBD1
v_call: TRBV20-1
clone_size: NA
cdr3_length: 13

cdr3_nt: TGCGCCAGCAGCCAACCCCTCGGAGGCGAGCAGTTCTTC
cdr3_aa: CASSQPLGGEQFF
j_call: TRBJ2-1
d_call: NA
v_call: TRBV4-1
clone_size: NA
cdr3_length: 13

cdr3_nt: TGCAGTGCTAGAGATTCGACCCAGCACCTGAACACTGAAGCTTTCTTT
cdr3_aa: CSARDSTQHLNTEAFF
j_call: TRBJ1-1
d_call: NA
v_call: TRBV20-1
clone_size: once
cdr3_length: 16

cdr3_nt: TGTGCCACTCGGGCGAGTACGACAGGGGGCCTTGGAAACACCATATATTTT
cdr3_aa: CATRASTTGGLGNTIYF
j_call: TRBJ1-3
d_call: TRBD1
v_call: TRBV7-9
clone_size: NA
cdr3_length: 17

cdr3_nt: TGCAGTGCTAGAGGGCTAGCGTCCTACGAGCAGTACTTC
cdr3_aa: CSARGLASYEQYF
j_call: TRBJ2-7
d_call: NA
v_call: TRBV20-1
clone_size: NA
cdr3_length: 13

cdr3_nt: TGTGCCAGCAGCTTAATGGGTCCTGGAAACACCATATATTTT
cdr3_aa: CASSLMGPGNTIYF
j_call: TRBJ1-3
d_call: NA
v_call: TRBV7-8
clone_size: many
cdr3_length: 14

cdr3_nt: TGTGCCAGCAGCCCTTTTCCCTACAGGGAGCTATACAATGAGCAGTTCTTC
cdr3_aa: CASSPFPYRELYNEQFF
j_call: TRBJ2-1
d_call: NA
v_call: TRBV14
clone_size: many
cdr3_length: 17

cdr3_nt: TGTGCCAGCTCGCCCGGGGTAACCTACGAGCAGTACTTC
cdr3_aa: CASSPGVTYEQYF
j_call: TRBJ2-7
d_call: NA
v_call: TRBV27
clone_size: many
cdr3_length: 13

cdr3_nt: TGTGCCAGCAGCCGCAGGACAGCCTCCTACGAGCAGTACTTC
cdr3_aa: CASSRRTASYEQYF
j_call: TRBJ2-7
d_call: NA
v_call: TRBV7-9
clone_size: NA
cdr3_length: 14

cdr3_nt: TGTGCCAGCAGCCCGTACCGGGACAGCGGGAAAGAGACCCAGTACTTC
cdr3_aa: CASSPYRDSGKETQYF
j_call: TRBJ2-5
d_call: NA
v_call: TRBV11-2
clone_size: few
cdr3_length: 16

cdr3_nt: TGTGCCTGGAGTTGGTTCAGGGGGGAGGACACCGGGGAGCTGTTTTTT
cdr3_aa: CAWSWFRGEDTGELFF
j_call: TRBJ2-2
d_call: NA
v_call: TRBV30
clone_size: once
cdr3_length: 16

cdr3_nt: TGTGCCAGCGCAGGGGCTCAAGAGACCCAGTACTTC
cdr3_aa: CASAGAQETQYF
j_call: TRBJ2-5
d_call: NA
v_call: TRBV6-5
clone_size: many
cdr3_length: 12

cdr3_nt: TGTGCCATCAATGACAGGGACTTCGGAAACACCATATATTTT
cdr3_aa: CAINDRDFGNTIYF
j_call: TRBJ1-3
d_call: TRBD1
v_call: TRBV10-3
clone_size: few
cdr3_length: 14

cdr3_nt: TGTGCCAGTAGTATAGATGAACTAGATACGCAGTATTTT
cdr3_aa: CASSIDELDTQYF
j_call: TRBJ2-3
d_call: NA
v_call: TRBV19
clone_size: few
cdr3_length: 13

cdr3_nt: TGCAGCGTTGGACGGACAGGGGCTTCCTACGAGCAGTACTTC
cdr3_aa: CSVGRTGASYEQYF
j_call: TRBJ2-7
d_call: TRBD1
v_call: TRBV29-1
clone_size: many
cdr3_length: 14

cdr3_nt: TGTGCCAGCAGTTTCCCCGAGGGCTCAGGGGCGCGTCAGCCCCAGCATTTT
cdr3_aa: CASSFPEGSGARQPQHF
j_call: TRBJ1-5
d_call: NA
v_call: TRBV2
clone_size: few
cdr3_length: 17

cdr3_nt: TGTGCCAGCAGCTTACCTAGCGGGAGGGTTAGTGAGCAGTTCTTC
cdr3_aa: CASSLPSGRVSEQFF
j_call: TRBJ2-1
d_call: TRBD2
v_call: TRBV7-8
clone_size: many
cdr3_length: 15

cdr3_nt: TGTGCCCTCGGACTAGCGGGGGAGAGCTCCTACAATGAGCAGTTCTTC
cdr3_aa: CALGLAGESSYNEQFF
j_call: TRBJ2-1
d_call: TRBD2
v_call: TRBV10-3
clone_size: few
cdr3_length: 16

cdr3_nt: TGTGCCAGCAGCCCCTGGGGGAATCAGCCCCAGCATTTT
cdr3_aa: CASSPWGNQPQHF
j_call: TRBJ1-5
d_call: NA
v_call: TRBV7-2
clone_size: many
cdr3_length: 13

cdr3_nt: TGTGCCAGCAGTCTAACCGGCCAGGGGGTGCGGTCAACCTACGAGCAGTACTTC
cdr3_aa: CASSLTGQGVRSTYEQYF
j_call: TRBJ2-7
d_call: TRBD1
v_call: TRBV12-3/TRBV12-4
clone_size: many
cdr3_length: 18

cdr3_nt: TGTGCCAGCAGTTTAGGGGGCATAGGGCTGTCCTCTGAAGCTTTCTTT
cdr3_aa: CASSLGGIGLSSEAFF
j_call: TRBJ1-1
d_call: NA
v_call: TRBV27
clone_size: few
cdr3_length: 16

cdr3_nt: TGTGCCAGCAGCTTAGGACGGGCGGGAGAGCAGTTCTTC
cdr3_aa: CASSLGRAGEQFF
j_call: TRBJ2-1
d_call: NA
v_call: TRBV11-3
clone_size: few
cdr3_length: 13

cdr3_nt: TGTGCCAGCAGCTTGGGGCAGGGGGTGAATGAGCAGTTCTTC
cdr3_aa: CASSLGQGVNEQFF
j_call: TRBJ2-1
d_call: TRBD1
v_call: TRBV7-9
clone_size: many
cdr3_length: 14

cdr3_nt: TGTGCCAGCAGCCCTAGGGCAGGGGATGAAAAACTGTTTTTT
cdr3_aa: CASSPRAGDEKLFF
j_call: TRBJ1-4
d_call: NA
v_call: TRBV11-2
clone_size: few
cdr3_length: 14

cdr3_nt: TGCAGCGTTACCTCTGAGACCTCTGGAAACACCATATATTTT
cdr3_aa: CSVTSETSGNTIYF
j_call: TRBJ1-3
d_call: NA
v_call: TRBV29-1
clone_size: few
cdr3_length: 14

cdr3_nt: TGTGCCAGCAGCCCGCAGGGACTAGCAGGCGATACGCAGTATTTT
cdr3_aa: CASSPQGLAGDTQYF
j_call: TRBJ2-3
d_call: TRBD2
v_call: TRBV7-3
clone_size: many
cdr3_length: 15

cdr3_nt: TGTGCCAGCAGTTACTCGATCGGGGGAATCTCCTACGAGCAGTACTTC
cdr3_aa: CASSYSIGGISYEQYF
j_call: TRBJ2-7
d_call: NA
v_call: TRBV6-5
clone_size: NA
cdr3_length: 16

cdr3_nt: TGTGCCAGCAGCCCCCGGGACAGGGGAACTAATGAAAAACTGTTTTTT
cdr3_aa: CASSPRDRGTNEKLFF
j_call: TRBJ1-4
d_call: TRBD1
v_call: TRBV14
clone_size: few
cdr3_length: 16